The 25 T cell receptor beta chains below were found in one sample sequenced in a study of blood T cell repertoires in COVID-19 (dated by TCRdb to about 2020). The method behind the library was the immunoSEQ multiplex PCR assay. Held by TCRdb, this immuneACCESS table contains in-frame sequences only and omits some clones. Under half of the omission traces to an unresolved V gene where checked; the cause of the rest is unknown. For this sample the table gives approximately 66,000 clones, of which more than 60% were detected only once. Of the sample, over 20% is held by the ten largest clones. The specimen sequenced was peripheral blood. The origin of the receptors is a man in his fifties or sixties with acute or convalescent COVID-19.

The chain couples TRBV6-1 to TRBJ2-5; 7 nucleotides match TRBD1. There are 16 residues in the CDR3. CDR1 and CDR2 (germline): MNHNS, SASEGT. V dropped 1 base and J dropped 1; count of bases not matched to a gene: 6. The CDR3 coding sequence is TGTGCCAGCAGTGAAGAGTATGGACAGGCCCAAGAGACCCAGTACTTC. Translating it yields CASSEEYGQAQETQYF.

Here the CDR3 reads CAWNGRSNQPQHF. The CDR3 DNA reads as TGTGCCTGGAATGGCAGAAGCAATCAGCCCCAGCATTTT. The chain links TRBV30 to TRBJ1-5; D not certain. Trimming removed 4 bases from V and 1 base from J, with 8 bases in between. CDR1 GTSNPN and CDR2 SVGIG come from the germline V gene (reference sequence). This CDR3 spans 13 amino acids.

The gene calls are TRBV7-2 and TRBJ2-7, with 8 positions matching TRBD1. The CDR3 runs to 17 residues. V was pared by 4 bases and J by 3 bases, with 14 bases of the junction left unmatched. The germline CDR1 and CDR2 sequences are SGHTA and FQGNSA. The CDR3 DNA reads TGTGCCAGCAGCTCGAGGTATGACAGGGGAGTCTACTACGAGCAGTACGTC. This translates into CASSSRYDRGVYYEQYV.

The V and J genes are TRBV5-4 and TRBJ2-2, with 10 bases fitting TRBD2. In germline, CDR1 is SGHNT, CDR2 YYREEE (reference sequence). J gave up 1 base and V 5 bases, and 5 bases lay outside the gene matches. The CDR3 extends over 16 amino acids. As DNA, the CDR3 is TGTGCCAGCAGTCCCCCTAGCGGGAGGAACACCGGGGAGCTGTTTTTT. Encoded protein: CASSPPSGRNTGELFF.

The V gene is TRBV4-1, the J gene TRBJ2-7, with D unresolved. Trimming took off 0 bases at V and 2 bases at J, with 11 bases between the two ends. Looked up from germline, CDR1 is MGHRA and CDR2 is YSYEKL. The CDR3 sequence is 15 residues long. Here the CDR3 reads CASSQELNPTYEQYF. The CDR3 DNA reads TGCGCCAGCAGCCAAGAGCTAAACCCTACCTACGAGCAGTACTTC.

This clone is medium-sized (0.01 to 0.1%) in the sample. V is TRBV12-3 or TRBV12-4 and J is TRBJ1-2, with a weak D call TRBD1 (6 bases). CDR3 size: 12 residues. V was pared by 6 bases and J by 7 bases, with 12 bases between. The CDR3 region is CASRIGGAGYTF. The CDR3 DNA reads TGTGCCAGCAGAATAGGGGGGGCTGGCTACACCTTC.

The rearrangement joins TRBV5-5 to TRBJ1-3; D gene uncertain. Looked up from germline, CDR1 is SGHKS and CDR2 is YYEKEE (reference sequence). Trimming stripped 4 bases from V and 0 bases from J, with 8 bases between. This CDR3 has 14 amino acids. The DNA for the CDR3 is TGTGCCAGCAGCCTTCGGGACTCTGGAAACACCATATATTTT. This translates into CASSLRDSGNTIYF. The full variable domain, with the rest looked up from reference TRBV5-5 and TRBJ1-3, is DAGVTQSPTHLIKTRGQQVTLRCSPISGHKSVSWYQQVLGQGPQFIFQYYEKEERGRGNFPDRFSARQFPNYSSELNVNALLLGDSALYLCASSLRDSGNTIYFGEGSWLTVV.

The V and J genes are TRBV19 and TRBJ1-4, with 8 bases aligning to TRBD1. The J segment lost 10 bases and the V segment lost 3 bases, leaving 7 bases of the junction unmatched. The CDR3 is made up of 14 amino acids. Germline V gene lookup returns CDR1 LNHDA and CDR2 SQIVND (reference sequence). The CDR3 spells CASSMRTGLGKLFF. As DNA, the CDR3 is TGTGCCAGTAGTATGCGGACAGGGTTAGGAAAACTGTTTTTT.

In DNA form, the CDR3 reads TGCGCCAGCAGCTTAGGGACTACCGGGGGAGATACGCAGTATTTT. Its protein is CASSLGTTGGDTQYF. The chain uses TRBV5-1 and TRBJ2-3, with 7 positions matching TRBD2. The ends lost 2 bases at V and 5 bases at J; junction bases unmatched: 8. The CDR3 is 15 residues long. The V gene's germline CDR1 is SGHRS and CDR2 YFSETQ.

This chain uses TRBV30 with TRBJ1-2; maybe TRBD1 (5 bases). Germline CDR1 GTSNPN, CDR2 SVGIG (reference sequence). The CDR3 runs 17 residues. Deletions cut 0 bases from V and 0 bases from J, with 17 bases between. CDR3 bases: TGTGCCTGGAGTGTACAACCGGGGGTTCCCTCTAACTATGGCTACACCTTC. Its protein product is CAWSVQPGVPSNYGYTF.

This chain uses TRBV2 with TRBJ2-7, with 7 bases identical to TRBD1. The CDR3 covers 12 residues. Germline V CDR1 and CDR2: SNHLY, FYNNEI. J gave up 0 bases and V 7 bases, and 0 bases lay outside the gene matches. The CDR3 spells CASTGGSYEQYF. The CDR3 bases are TGTGCCAGCACAGGGGGCTCCTACGAGCAGTACTTC.

The chain combines TRBV19 with TRBJ2-3, with D hard to call. V dropped 8 bases and J dropped 3 bases, with 15 bases sitting between them. The V gene's germline CDR1 is LNHDA and CDR2 SQIVND (reference sequence). This CDR3 has 14 residues. In DNA, the CDR3 is TGTGCCAGTGGTGGTGGTCCAGTTACAGATACGCAGTATTTT. Its translation is CASGGGPVTDTQYF.

V gene TRBV19 combines with J gene TRBJ2-1; 7 bases are shared with TRBD1. The germline CDR1 and CDR2 sequences are LNHDA and SQIVND (reference sequence). CDR3 length: 13 residues. V trimming: 6 bases; J trimming: 8 bases; junction bases outside the gene matches: 7. CDR3 amino acids: CASSERQGDEQFF. The CDR3, as DNA: TGTGCCAGTAGCGAACGGCAGGGGGATGAGCAGTTCTTC.

The rearrangement joins TRBV10-3 to TRBJ1-4; perhaps TRBD1 as D (6 bases). Germline values: CDR1 ENHRY, CDR2 SYGVKD. The CDR3 length is 12 residues. The germline V and J ends were trimmed by 4 bases and 8 bases, with 8 bases remaining between them. The chain's CDR3 is CAISVTGEKLFF. CDR3 sequence (DNA): TGTGCCATCAGTGTAACAGGGGAAAAACTGTTTTTT.

This chain connects TRBV2 to TRBJ2-3; D unresolved. The CDR3 runs to 14 residues. Trimming shortened V by 3 bases and J by 4 bases, and 11 bases separated the two germline ends. Germline V gene data show CDR1 as SNHLY and CDR2 as FYNNEI. The CDR3 spells CASSERSRPDTQYF. The CDR3 nucleotides are TGTGCCAGCAGTGAGCGCTCCCGCCCAGATACGCAGTATTTT.

The gene calls are TRBV7-2 and TRBJ1-3; D not certain. Germline-derived CDR1 and CDR2 are SGHTA and FQGNSA. The CDR3 has 13 residues. V lost 3 bases and J 7 bases, leaving 10 bases between the germline ends. This chain's CDR3 is CASSLPEGNTIYF. For the CDR3, the DNA is TGTGCCAGCAGCTTGCCGGAGGGTAACACCATATATTTT.

This rearrangement joins TRBV4-1 to TRBJ1-6, with 8 bases identical to TRBD1. Germline V gene data show CDR1 as MGHRA and CDR2 as YSYEKL. The CDR3 has 17 amino acids. After removal of 0 bases from V and 9 bases from J, the junction contained 10 bases not matched to a gene. CDR3 DNA sequence: TGCGCCAGCAGCCAAGAACAGGGGGAAAGGTTAGGTTCACCCCTCCACTTT. Its protein product is CASSQEQGERLGSPLHF.

The chain has TRBV24-1 and TRBJ1-2; 8 nucleotides match TRBD1. The CDR3 loop spans 15 amino acids. Trimming at V came to 3 bases and at J to 8 bases, leaving 10 bases not matched to a gene. Germline CDR1 reads KGHDR; CDR2 reads SFDVKD. CDR3 nucleotide sequence: TGTGCCACCAGTGATACAGGGGGTCCCATTTTGGGCTACACCTTC. Translated, it gives CATSDTGGPILGYTF.

The rearrangement uses TRBV6-5 and TRBJ2-3, with 7 bases that match TRBD1. The CDR3 spans 13 residues. Germline loops: CDR1 MNHEY, CDR2 SVGAGI. V gave up 7 bases and J gave up 2 bases; unmatched junction bases: 3. CDR3 in amino acids: CASMGQNTDTQYF. CDR3 bases: TGTGCCAGCATGGGACAGAACACAGATACGCAGTATTTT.

This chain links TRBV20-1 with TRBJ1-5, with TRBD1 matching 9 bases. Germline values: CDR1 DFQATT, CDR2 SNEGSKA (reference sequence). The CDR3 covers 18 residues. The V gene end was trimmed by 6 bases and the J gene end by 0 bases; junction bases not matched to a gene: 15. The CDR3 DNA reads TGCAGTGCCAGTTCGGGACAGGGTGGACCCTATAGCAATCAGCCCCAGCATTTT. Translation gives CSASSGQGGPYSNQPQHF.

The genes are TRBV4-1 and TRBJ2-1; TRBD2 matches 10 bases. V trimming: 4 bases; J trimming: 1 base; junction bases outside the gene matches: 16. The CDR3 contains 20 residues. CDR1 and CDR2 (germline): MGHRA, YSYEKL. The CDR3: CASSRRTSGRKSGSYNEQFF. In DNA form, the CDR3 reads TGCGCCAGCAGCCGCCGGACTAGCGGAAGAAAGTCGGGGTCCTACAATGAGCAGTTCTTC.

The genes are TRBV4-1 and TRBJ2-3; 7 nucleotides agree with TRBD1. The trim removed 4 bases at V and 2 bases at J, leaving 9 bases unmatched. Germline V gene lookup returns CDR1 MGHRA and CDR2 YSYEKL. CDR3 length equals 16 residues. The CDR3 reads CASSRIQGYYTDTQYF. Written as DNA, the CDR3 is TGCGCCAGCAGCCGGATACAGGGGTATTACACAGATACGCAGTATTTT.

The V and J genes are TRBV6-5 and TRBJ2-1; no firm D call. This CDR3 comprises 11 residues. V lost 8 bases, J lost 7 bases, and 9 bases lay in between. Germline CDR1 MNHEY, CDR2 SVGAGI. CDR3 loop: CASELTNEQFF. The DNA of the CDR3 is TGTGCCAGCGAACTAACTAATGAGCAGTTCTTC.

In its sample, this clone was seen once. The chain is built from TRBV4-2 and TRBJ2-5, with 8 bases fitting TRBD2. This CDR3 is 16 amino acids long. CDR1 LGHNA and CDR2 YNFKEQ come from the germline V gene. The J segment lost 1 base and the V segment lost 4 bases, leaving 8 bases of the junction unmatched. The DNA for the CDR3 is TGTGCCAGCAGCCTAGGCCGGACTAGCACCCAAGAGACCCAGTACTTC. Encoded protein: CASSLGRTSTQETQYF.

The table lists this clone with a few counts. The same CDR3 is also encoded by other DNA sequences in this sample. The chain combines TRBV5-8 with TRBJ2-7; maybe TRBD2 (5 bases). The CDR3 consists of 12 residues. The ends were cut back, 7 bases at V and 0 bases at J, with 8 bases in the middle. CDR1 is SGHTS, CDR2 YDEGEE, per germline. The CDR3 coding sequence is TGTGCCAGCTCCGGGATCTCCTACGAGCAGTACTTC. It codes for CASSGISYEQYF.